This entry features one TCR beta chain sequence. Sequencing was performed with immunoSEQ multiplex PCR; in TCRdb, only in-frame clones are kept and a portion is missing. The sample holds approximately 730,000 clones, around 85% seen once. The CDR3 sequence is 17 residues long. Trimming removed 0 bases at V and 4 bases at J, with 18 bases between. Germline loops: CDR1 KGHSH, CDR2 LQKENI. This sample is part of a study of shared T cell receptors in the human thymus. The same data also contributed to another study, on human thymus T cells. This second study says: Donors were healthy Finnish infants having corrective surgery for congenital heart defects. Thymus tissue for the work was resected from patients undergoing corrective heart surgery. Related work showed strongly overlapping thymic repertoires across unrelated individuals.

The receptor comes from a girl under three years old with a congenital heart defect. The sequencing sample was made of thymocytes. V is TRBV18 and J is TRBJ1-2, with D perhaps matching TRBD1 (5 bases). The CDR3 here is CASSPPGLWQGIYGYTF. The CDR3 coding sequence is TGTGCCAGCTCACCACCCGGCCTTTGGCAGGGCATCTATGGCTACACCTTC.